This TCR beta chain came from a study of T cells after yellow fever vaccination. About the research overall: In the case of low-cell-number fractions, SMART-Seq v4 Ultra Low Input was used for preparation. Study findings and constraints: Only a small proportion of the clonotypes turned up in both the CD4 and the CD8 compartments, likely arising from convergent recombination.

TCRdb reanalysed the 5' RACE reads using MiXCR and keeps one entry per CDR3 protein. The table includes some 560,000 distinct CDR3 sequences, 19% detected once. This CDR3 comprises 13 residues. The germline CDR1 and CDR2 sequences are SGHTA and FQGNSA. Trimming took 5 bases from V and 8 from J, leaving 16 bases between them. The table lists this clonotype with many counts. Its antigen is currently unknown. The chain uses TRBV7-2 and TRBJ2-7, with no clear D. Material: PBMCs, obtained 15 days after the yellow fever booster vaccination. The TCR originated in a man aged 25-45 years who received the YFV17D yellow fever vaccine. The CDR3 DNA sequence: TGTGCCAGCAGCCCCGAACTGTATTCTCAGCAGTACTTC. Translation: CASSPELYSQQYF. Drawing the rest from reference TRBV7-2 and TRBJ2-7, the complete variable domain is GAGVSQSPSNKVTEKGKDVELRCDPISGHTALYWYRQSLGQGLEFLIYFQGNSAPDKSGLPSDRFSAERTGGSVSTLTIQRTQQEDSAVYLCASSPELYSQQYFGPGTRLTVT.